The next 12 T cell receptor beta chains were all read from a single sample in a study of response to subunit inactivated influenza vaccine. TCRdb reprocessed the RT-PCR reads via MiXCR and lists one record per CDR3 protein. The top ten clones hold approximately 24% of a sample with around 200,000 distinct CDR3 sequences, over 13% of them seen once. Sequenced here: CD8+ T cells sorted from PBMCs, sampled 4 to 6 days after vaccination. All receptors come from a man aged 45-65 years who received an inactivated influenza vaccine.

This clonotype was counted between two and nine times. CDR3 region: CASSLSLGLQGEQFF. The CDR3 bases are TGTGCCAGCAGTTTATCTCTGGGGCTACAAGGTGAGCAGTTCTTC. The chain has TRBV28 and TRBJ2-1, with a tentative D call TRBD1 (5 bases). The CDR3 extends over 15 amino acids. V was trimmed by 1 base and J by 9 bases, leaving 16 bases between them. Germline loops: CDR1 MDHEN, CDR2 SYDVKM.

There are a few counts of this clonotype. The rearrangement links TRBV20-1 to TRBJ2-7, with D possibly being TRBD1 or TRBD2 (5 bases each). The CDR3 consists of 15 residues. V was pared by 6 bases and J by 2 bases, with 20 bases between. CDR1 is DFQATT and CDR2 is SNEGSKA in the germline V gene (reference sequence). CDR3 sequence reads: CSALRDGPSAYEQYF. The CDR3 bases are TGCAGTGCACTAAGGGACGGTCCTAGTGCCTACGAGCAGTACTTC.

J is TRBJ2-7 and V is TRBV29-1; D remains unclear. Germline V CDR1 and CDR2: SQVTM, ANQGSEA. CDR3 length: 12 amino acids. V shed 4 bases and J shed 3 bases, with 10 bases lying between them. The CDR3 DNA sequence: TGCAGCGTTGGTTCAGGCATCTACGAGCAGTACTTC. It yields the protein CSVGSGIYEQYF.

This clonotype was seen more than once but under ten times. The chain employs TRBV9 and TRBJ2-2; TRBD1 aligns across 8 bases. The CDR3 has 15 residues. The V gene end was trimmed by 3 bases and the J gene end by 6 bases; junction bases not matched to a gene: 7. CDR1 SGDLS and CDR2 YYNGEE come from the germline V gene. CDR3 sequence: CASSGRQGQAGELFF. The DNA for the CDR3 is TGTGCCAGCAGCGGACGACAGGGGCAGGCCGGGGAGCTGTTTTTT.

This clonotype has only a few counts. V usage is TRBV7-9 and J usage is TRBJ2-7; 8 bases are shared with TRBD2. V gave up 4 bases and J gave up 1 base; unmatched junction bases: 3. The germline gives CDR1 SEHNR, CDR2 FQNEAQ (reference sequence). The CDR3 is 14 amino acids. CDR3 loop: CASSSRGGSYEQYF. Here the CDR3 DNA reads TGTGCCAGCAGCTCCCGGGGGGGGTCCTACGAGCAGTACTTC. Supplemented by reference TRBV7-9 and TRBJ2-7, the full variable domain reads DTGVSQNPRHKITKRGQNVTFRCDPISEHNRLYWYRQTLGQGPEFLTYFQNEAQLEKSRLLSDRFSAERPKGSFSTLEIQRTEQGDSAMYLCASSSRGGSYEQYFGPGTRLTVT.

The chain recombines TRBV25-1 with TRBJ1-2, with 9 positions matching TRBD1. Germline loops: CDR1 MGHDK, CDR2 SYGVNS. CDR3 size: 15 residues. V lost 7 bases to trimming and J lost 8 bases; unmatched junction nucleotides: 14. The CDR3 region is CASIAPPGQGVGYTF. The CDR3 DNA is TGTGCCAGCATTGCGCCTCCGGGACAGGGTGTGGGCTACACCTTC.

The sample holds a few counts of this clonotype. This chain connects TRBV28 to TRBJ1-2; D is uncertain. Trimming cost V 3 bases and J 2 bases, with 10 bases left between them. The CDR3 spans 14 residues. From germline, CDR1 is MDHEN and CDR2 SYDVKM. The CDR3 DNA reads TGTGCCAGCAGTTTTACCGTAATCAACTATGGCTACACCTTC. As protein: CASSFTVINYGYTF.

CDR3: CASSSTRQPQHF. The CDR3 DNA sequence: TGTGCCAGCAGTTCGACTAGACAGCCCCAGCATTTT. The rearrangement joins TRBV6-6 to TRBJ1-5; D not resolved. This CDR3 comprises 12 residues. CDR1 MNHNY and CDR2 SVGAGI come from the germline V gene (reference sequence). V gave up 4 bases and J gave up 7 bases, with 8 bases separating them.

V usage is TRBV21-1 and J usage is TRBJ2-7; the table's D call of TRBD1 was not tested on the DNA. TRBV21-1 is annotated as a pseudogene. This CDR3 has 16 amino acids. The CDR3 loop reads CASSKNAGTRAYEQYF. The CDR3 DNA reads TGTGCCAGCAGCAAAAACGCCGGGACACGGGCCTACGAGCAGTACTTC.

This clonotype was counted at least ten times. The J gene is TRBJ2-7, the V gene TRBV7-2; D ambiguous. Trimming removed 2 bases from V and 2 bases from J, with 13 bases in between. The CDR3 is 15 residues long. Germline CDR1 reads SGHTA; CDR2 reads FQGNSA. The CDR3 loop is CASSLIDRSTYEQYF. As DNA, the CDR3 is TGTGCCAGCAGCTTAATAGATCGGAGTACCTACGAGCAGTACTTC.

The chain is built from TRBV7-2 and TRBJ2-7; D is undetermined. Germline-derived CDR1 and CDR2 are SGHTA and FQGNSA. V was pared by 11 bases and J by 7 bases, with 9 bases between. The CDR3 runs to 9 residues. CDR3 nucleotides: TGTGCCTCTACTGGGGAGCAGTACTTC. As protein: CASTGEQYF.

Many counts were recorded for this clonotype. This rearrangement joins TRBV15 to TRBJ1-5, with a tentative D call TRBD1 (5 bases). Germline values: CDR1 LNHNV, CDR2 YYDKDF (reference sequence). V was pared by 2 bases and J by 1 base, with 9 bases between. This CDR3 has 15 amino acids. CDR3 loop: CATSRRQRSNQPQHF. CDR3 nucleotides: TGTGCCACCAGCAGAAGACAGAGAAGCAATCAGCCCCAGCATTTT.